The source of this T cell receptor (beta chain) is a study of blood T cell repertoires in COVID-19. Background on the study: Italy, Spain and the United States were the sources of the convalescent and acute COVID-19 samples. PBMCs, B-cell-depleted T cells, or T cells provided the cDNA or gDNA that made up the material.

In the authors' methods: Estimation of nucleated cell counts relied on the amplification of reference gene primers. The method was immunoSEQ multiplex PCR; TCRdb's version includes in-frame clones alone and lacks a portion of them. V and J calls plus clone size are reproduced from that table; the DNA served to infer D and trimming. The table records a few hundred thousand clones, around 82% of them present only once. This clone has only one observation. Per the germline V gene, CDR1 is LGHDT and CDR2 is YNNKEL (reference sequence). The junction had 3 bases not matched to a gene; V was cut back by 4 bases and J by 9 bases. The CDR3 consists of 12 residues.

This chain joins TRBV3-1 (or the pseudogene TRBV3-2) and TRBJ2-5; 9 bases line up with TRBD2. The specimen sequenced was peripheral blood. The TCR comes from an older woman with acute or convalescent COVID-19. The CDR3 coding sequence is TGTGCCAGCAGCCTCGGGACTAGCCCCCAGTACTTC. It encodes CASSLGTSPQYF.